Listed below are T cell receptor beta chains from one sample, sequenced in a study of cytomegalovirus exposure and HLA in healthy donors. Assay: immunoSEQ multiplex PCR; the TCRdb copy retains only in-frame clones and omits some. The sample gives some 190,000 clones, about 79% of which show up once; around 1.6% is in the top ten. Sequencing was done on a sample of PBMCs. These receptors originate from a man aged 18 to 30 in good health and CMV-seronegative. Each CDR3 is given with its conserved first and last residue. A D gene is named only where the DNA matches it firmly. Size is stated for part of the rows, as once, few or many counts, or as a class when the clone is expanded.

cdr3_nt	cdr3_aa	v_call	clone_size	d_call	j_call
TGTGCCAGCAGTTTACGAGGGTATGGCTACACCTTC	CASSLRGYGYTF	TRBV27	NA	NA	TRBJ1-2
TGCAGTGTAGCAGATACGCAGTATTTT	CSVADTQYF	TRBV20-1	few	NA	TRBJ2-3
TGTGCCAGCGGGGCAGTTTATGGCTACACCTTC	CASGAVYGYTF	TRBV28	NA	NA	TRBJ1-2
TGCGCCAGCAGCTTGACGAGGGCCGACGATGAGCAGTTCTTC	CASSLTRADDEQFF	TRBV5-1	NA	NA	TRBJ2-1
TGTGCCAGCAGTTTCAGAGACACAGGGATCCTCCAAGAGACCCAGTACTTC	CASSFRDTGILQETQYF	TRBV28	NA	NA	TRBJ2-5
TGTGCCAGCAGTGGGGGGGGACTCACAGATACGCAGTATTTT	CASSGGGLTDTQYF	TRBV6-1	many	TRBD2	TRBJ2-3
TGCAGCGTTGGGTCGATGAGGGAGGACTATGGCTACACCTTC	CSVGSMREDYGYTF	TRBV29-1	NA	NA	TRBJ1-2
TGTGCCTTGGGGACAGGGGGCGCGGGGGGGCAGTACTTC	CALGTGGAGGQYF	TRBV6-1	NA	TRBD1	TRBJ2-7
TGTGCCAGCAGTTCCACCCCCCGGGACAGGGGTCGGTCCCTGTACTTC	CASSSTPRDRGRSLYF	TRBV27	NA	TRBD1	TRBJ2-7
TGTGCCAGTAGTATTATTCACCGACGGGGAAATTCACCCCTCCACTTT	CASSIIHRRGNSPLHF	TRBV19	NA	NA	TRBJ1-6
TGTGCCAGCTCCCGCACAGGGTCCAGCTCCTACGAGCAGTACTTC	CASSRTGSSSYEQYF	TRBV18	NA	NA	TRBJ2-7
TGTGCCAGCAGCGTAGTCCCTAGCGGGGGCCCTTACACAGATACGCAGTATTTT	CASSVVPSGGPYTDTQYF	TRBV9	few	TRBD2	TRBJ2-3
TGTGCCTGGAGTGGTGGAGGTGGCTACACCTTC	CAWSGGGGYTF	TRBV30	NA	NA	TRBJ1-2
TGTGCCAGCAGACTAGGGACAGGGACCTACGAGCAGTACTTC	CASRLGTGTYEQYF	TRBV28	few	TRBD1	TRBJ2-7
TGTGCCAGCAGTGGACGGGACAACACAGATACGCAGTATTTT	CASSGRDNTDTQYF	TRBV2	NA	NA	TRBJ2-3
TGTGCCAGCAGCCCGGGAGGGACAGGGGTTTCACCCCTCCACTTT	CASSPGGTGVSPLHF	TRBV5-6	NA	TRBD1	TRBJ1-6
TGTGCCAGCAGCTTAGGCCGGGAGGCCCTTTCACCCCGCTACGAGCAGTACTTC	CASSLGREALSPRYEQYF	TRBV5-6	NA	TRBD2	TRBJ2-7
TGTGCCAGTTCGACGGGGGTGAACACTGAAGCTTTCTTT	CASSTGVNTEAFF	TRBV19	NA	NA	TRBJ1-1
TGTGCCAGCAGCCGACAGGAGTGGGGCTGCACCTTC	CASSRQEWGCTF	TRBV28	NA	NA	TRBJ1-2
TGTGCCATCCAAGGAGGGGCGGCTAATGAAAAACTGTTTTTT	CAIQGGAANEKLFF	TRBV15	NA	NA	TRBJ1-4
TGTGCCAGCAGTCCAACCCTCGGCACAGGCCCTAGCAATCAGCCCCAGCATTTT	CASSPTLGTGPSNQPQHF	TRBV28	NA	NA	TRBJ1-5
TGTGCCAGCAGCCCAGCTATCGGGACTAGCGGCTACAATGAGCAGTTCTTC	CASSPAIGTSGYNEQFF	TRBV9	once	TRBD2	TRBJ2-1
TGCAGCATGGTGAGCACTGAAGCTTTCTTT	CSMVSTEAFF	TRBV20-1	NA	NA	TRBJ1-1
TGTGCCAGCTCACAAGAGACCCAGTACTTC	CASSQETQYF	TRBV2	NA	NA	TRBJ2-5
TGTGCCAGCAGTTCCTTCTCCGCGGGGGGTTTGTCCGGGGAGCTGTTTTTT	CASSSFSAGGLSGELFF	TRBV28	NA	TRBD2	TRBJ2-2
TGTGCCAGCTCACCACCGTCTGTCGGGAGAGGTCAAGAGACCCAGTACTTC	CASSPPSVGRGQETQYF	TRBV18	NA	NA	TRBJ2-5
TGTGCCAGCATTGAAACAGGGGGTCCGAACACCGGGGAGCTGTTTTTT	CASIETGGPNTGELFF	TRBV27	NA	TRBD1	TRBJ2-2
TGTGCCAGCAGCTTAGCTAGCGGGGGGGCGGGAAGGACCCAGTACTTC	CASSLASGGAGRTQYF	TRBV11-2	NA	TRBD2	TRBJ2-5
TGTGCCAGCAGCATCCCTTACAATCAGCCCCAGCATTTT	CASSIPYNQPQHF	TRBV21-1	once	NA	TRBJ1-5
TGCAGCGTTGAATCACAGAGTGGTGGAAACACCATATATTTT	CSVESQSGGNTIYF	TRBV29-1	NA	NA	TRBJ1-3
TGTGCCAGTACTAAGGGACAGCTATTCGGCTACACCTTC	CASTKGQLFGYTF	TRBV19	NA	TRBD1	TRBJ1-2
TGCGCCAGCAGCTCCGGGACACATAGCACAGATACGCAGTATTTT	CASSSGTHSTDTQYF	TRBV5-1	NA	NA	TRBJ2-3
TGTGCCAGCAGGGAAAGACAGGGGTACTATGGCTACACCTTC	CASRERQGYYGYTF	TRBV28	NA	TRBD1	TRBJ1-2
TGTGCCAGCAGCTCCGCAGGGGGCGGCACCGGGGAGCTGTTTTTT	CASSSAGGGTGELFF	TRBV7-2	once	TRBD1	TRBJ2-2
TGCGCCAGCAGCCCACCGGGACAGACCTTCGAAAAACTGTTTTTT	CASSPPGQTFEKLFF	TRBV5-1	few	TRBD1	TRBJ1-4
TGTGCCAGCAGCTTTCCTGGGACAGGGGCAGAAGAGCAGTTCTTC	CASSFPGTGAEEQFF	TRBV7-2	NA	TRBD1	TRBJ2-1
TGCACCAGCAGCCACCTAGGTCGGGGACTAGCGGATACGCAGTATTTT	CTSSHLGRGLADTQYF	TRBV1	NA	NA	TRBJ2-3
TGTGCCATCAGTGACGGGGGGGTGTCCCCTGGGGCCAACGTCCTGACTTTC	CAISDGGVSPGANVLTF	TRBV10-3	NA	TRBD2	TRBJ2-6
TGTGCCAGCAACTGGGACAGGGGATCCTATGGCTACACCTTC	CASNWDRGSYGYTF	TRBV2	NA	TRBD1	TRBJ1-2
TGTGCCAGTAGTACGCGGACAGGGGGAGGCTATGGCTACACCTTC	CASSTRTGGGYGYTF	TRBV19	NA	TRBD1	TRBJ1-2
TGTGCCAGCAGCCACCGGGACAGGGCGTCCTACGAGCAGTACTTC	CASSHRDRASYEQYF	TRBV28	NA	TRBD1	TRBJ2-7
TGTGCCAGCAGTGACCTCACAGGGGTCACTGAAGCTTTCTTT	CASSDLTGVTEAFF	TRBV28	NA	TRBD1	TRBJ1-1
TGTGCCATCAGCCTGACTAGCGGGGGGACGGGGGAGCAGTACTTC	CAISLTSGGTGEQYF	TRBV10-3	NA	TRBD2	TRBJ2-7
TGTGCCAGCAGCGTAGATCAGGGGGTCATCGGTGGTGAGCAGTTCTTC	CASSVDQGVIGGEQFF	TRBV9	NA	TRBD1	TRBJ2-1
TGTGCCAGCAGCCGAAGCGGACTCCGGGGCACCGGGGAGCTGTTTTTT	CASSRSGLRGTGELFF	TRBV7-8	NA	NA	TRBJ2-2
TGTGCCAGCAGCTTAGTAGGGGGGGCGACAGATACGCAGTATTTT	CASSLVGGATDTQYF	TRBV11-2	NA	NA	TRBJ2-3
TGTGCCAGCAGCTGGGAGGGGTTTACTCATGGCTACACCTTC	CASSWEGFTHGYTF	TRBV5-5	NA	NA	TRBJ1-2
TGTGCCAGCAGGGAACAGGGGATAGGTGGAAACACCATATATTTT	CASREQGIGGNTIYF	TRBV7-2	NA	TRBD1	TRBJ1-3
TGCGCCAGCAGCCTGAAAGGTGGTCTCGCGGACACCATATATTTT	CASSLKGGLADTIYF	TRBV4-1	once	NA	TRBJ1-3
TGTGCCAGCAGCCTTCTCACGGGAAGGGGGAGCTCCTACGAGCAGTACTTC	CASSLLTGRGSSYEQYF	TRBV14	NA	NA	TRBJ2-7
TGTGCCAGCAACGTTCAGGGAGAAGCTTTCTTT	CASNVQGEAFF	TRBV6-1	NA	NA	TRBJ1-1
TGCAGCTTCCCTAGCGGGGGGGCCCATGAGCAGTTCTTC	CSFPSGGAHEQFF	TRBV29-1	NA	TRBD2	TRBJ2-1